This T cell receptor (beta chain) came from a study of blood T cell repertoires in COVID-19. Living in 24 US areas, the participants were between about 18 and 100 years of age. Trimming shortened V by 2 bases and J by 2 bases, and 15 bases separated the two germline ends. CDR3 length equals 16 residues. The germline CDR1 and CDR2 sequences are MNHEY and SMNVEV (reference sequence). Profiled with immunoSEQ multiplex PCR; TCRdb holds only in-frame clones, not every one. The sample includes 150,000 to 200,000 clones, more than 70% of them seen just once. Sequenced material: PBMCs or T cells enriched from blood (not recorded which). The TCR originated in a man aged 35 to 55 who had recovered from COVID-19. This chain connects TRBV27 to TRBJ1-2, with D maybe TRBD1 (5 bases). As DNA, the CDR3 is TGTGCCAGCAGTTTAACCTACGCGGGGGTCAACTATGGCTACACCTTC. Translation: CASSLTYAGVNYGYTF.